Reported below is one TCR beta chain. Its antigen is still unknown. No much larger clonotype is one base removed from it; base qualities were not supplied. The library relied on 5' RACE. This sample was sequenced with a NextSeq 500. To correct for sequencing error and PCR bias, the TCR library protocol tagged individual cDNA molecules with unique molecular identifiers. TCR alpha and beta chains were both sequenced, and the abundances of alpha and beta sequences in each sample were closely correlated with each other. For the original study's pipeline: Decombinator V4 was used to annotate TCR sequences for V gene, J gene and CDR3. Expanded TCRs were defined as changing significantly between any two time points under a Poisson model with p below 0.0001. TCR abundances were normalised to the total number of TCRs sequenced per sample and expressed as counts per million. MAIT TCRs were defined by TRAV1-2 paired with TRAJ12, TRAJ20 or TRAJ33, and iNKT TCRs by TRAV10 paired with TRAJ18. VDJdb, accessed on 1 November 2021, was searched for TCRs annotated for CMV, EBV and SARS-CoV-2, and TCRs annotated for more than one antigen were excluded. Using fastp trimming at Q25 and MiXCR clonotype assembly, TCRdb reanalyzed the public sequencing data and kept in-frame beta chains. When rows share a CDR3 protein, they turn into one entry using the most common DNA and genes. TCRdb, not the authors, supplied the V and J calls. The sample has under 60,000 distinct CDR3 sequences on record, under 15% of them singletons. The top ten clones comprise 10% of the sample.

This sample is part of a study of early T cells in non-severe SARS-CoV-2 infection (dated by TCRdb to about 2021). Context from the whole study: TCR sequencing used bulk RNA from unsorted whole blood, so alpha and beta chains could not be paired.

This was a case-control study nested in a cohort of healthcare workers in London, UK, who had nasopharyngeal swab PCR tests and blood samples taken every week. Healthcare workers were recruited between 23 and 31 March 2020, during the week of the UK lockdown, and were followed weekly for up to about 15 weeks. As encoded in the germline V gene (reference sequence), CDR1 is DFQATT while CDR2 is SNEGSKA. The V and J ends are trimmed by 5 bases and 11 bases, leaving 21 bases between them. The CDR3, from cysteine to phenylalanine, totals 13 residues. The only DNA kept is the CDR3, 39 bases in frame from the first base. On the study overall, not on this receptor specifically: VDJdb matching was skewed toward anti-spike CD8 responses and likely underestimated virus-specific expansions by missing private and CD4 specificities.

The chain couples TRBV20-1 to TRBJ1-2; TRBD1 is perhaps the D gene, given 5 matching bases. Sequencing used whole blood. This clonotype was sampled from an adult who was a healthcare worker with PCR-confirmed SARS-CoV-2 infection or an uninfected control (not recorded which). The DNA is TGCAGTGCTGGCGTTCGGGACCTCCCCCTTTACACCTTC. Translated, this is CSAGVRDLPLYTF.